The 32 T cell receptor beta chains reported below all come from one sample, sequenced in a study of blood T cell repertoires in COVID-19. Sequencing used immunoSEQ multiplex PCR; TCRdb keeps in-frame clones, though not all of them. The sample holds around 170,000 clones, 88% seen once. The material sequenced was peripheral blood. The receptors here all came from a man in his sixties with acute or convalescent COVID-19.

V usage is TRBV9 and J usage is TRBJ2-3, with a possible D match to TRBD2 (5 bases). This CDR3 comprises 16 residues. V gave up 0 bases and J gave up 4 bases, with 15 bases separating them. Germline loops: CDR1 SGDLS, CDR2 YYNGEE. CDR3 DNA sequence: TGTGCCAGCAGCGTAGGGTCTAGCTCGCTGGCAGATACGCAGTATTTT. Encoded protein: CASSVGSSSLADTQYF. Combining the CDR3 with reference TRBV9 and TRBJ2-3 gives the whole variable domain DSGVTQTPKHLITATGQRVTLRCSPRSGDLSVYWYQQSLDQGLQFLIQYYNGEERAKGNILERFSAQQFPDLHSELNLSSLELGDSALYFCASSVGSSSLADTQYFGPGTRLTVL.

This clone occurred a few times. CDR3 amino acids: CSVLLQGGNGYTF. The CDR3 bases are TGCAGCGTTCTTCTTCAGGGGGGCAATGGCTACACCTTC. The rearrangement uses TRBV29-1 and TRBJ1-2; 7 nucleotides agree with TRBD1. The length of the CDR3 is 13 residues. The trim removed 5 bases at V and 6 bases at J, leaving 9 bases unmatched. Looked up from germline, CDR1 is SQVTM and CDR2 is ANQGSEA. Full variable domain (remainder filled in from reference TRBV29-1 and TRBJ1-2): SAVISQKPSRDICQRGTSLTIQCQVDSQVTMMFWYRQQPGQSLTLIATANQGSEATYESGFVIDKFPISRPNLTFSTLTVSNMSPEDSSIYLCSVLLQGGNGYTFGSGTRLTVV.

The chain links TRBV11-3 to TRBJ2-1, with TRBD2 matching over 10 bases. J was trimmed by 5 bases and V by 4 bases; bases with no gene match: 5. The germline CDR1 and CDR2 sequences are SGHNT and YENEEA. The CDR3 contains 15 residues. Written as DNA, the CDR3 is TGTGCCAGCAGCTCCGGGACTAGCGAAAACAATGAGCAGTTCTTC. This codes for CASSSGTSENNEQFF.

The CDR3 is CASSLRSGFAEAFF. CDR3 sequence (DNA): TGCGCCAGCAGCTTGAGGTCAGGGTTCGCTGAAGCTTTCTTT. The chain employs TRBV5-1 and TRBJ1-1; possibly TRBD1 for D (5 bases). The V and J ends lost 1 base and 6 bases respectively, with 13 bases between them. This CDR3 comprises 14 residues. Germline-derived CDR1 and CDR2 are SGHRS and YFSETQ.

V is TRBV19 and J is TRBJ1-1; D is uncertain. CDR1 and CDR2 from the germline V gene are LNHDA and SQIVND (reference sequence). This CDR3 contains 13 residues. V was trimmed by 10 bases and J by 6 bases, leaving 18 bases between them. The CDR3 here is CATLAGVGAEAFF. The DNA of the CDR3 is TGTGCCACCCTAGCTGGGGTTGGCGCTGAAGCTTTCTTT.

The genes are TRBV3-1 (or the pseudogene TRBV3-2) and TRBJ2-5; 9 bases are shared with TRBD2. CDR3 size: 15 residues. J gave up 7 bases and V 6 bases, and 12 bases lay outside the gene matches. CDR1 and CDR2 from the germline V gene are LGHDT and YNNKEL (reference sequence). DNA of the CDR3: TGTGCCAGCAGACACCTAGCGGGGAATCCTGGGACCCAGTACTTC. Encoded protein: CASRHLAGNPGTQYF.

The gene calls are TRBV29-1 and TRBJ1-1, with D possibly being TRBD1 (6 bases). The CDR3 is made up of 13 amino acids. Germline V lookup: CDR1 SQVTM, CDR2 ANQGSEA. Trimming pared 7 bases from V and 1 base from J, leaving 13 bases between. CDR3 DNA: TGCAGCGCCCTGGACAGACAGAACACTGAAGCTTTCTTT. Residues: CSALDRQNTEAFF. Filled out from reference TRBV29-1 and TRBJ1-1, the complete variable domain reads SAVISQKPSRDICQRGTSLTIQCQVDSQVTMMFWYRQQPGQSLTLIATANQGSEATYESGFVIDKFPISRPNLTFSTLTVSNMSPEDSSIYLCSALDRQNTEAFFGQGTRLTVV.

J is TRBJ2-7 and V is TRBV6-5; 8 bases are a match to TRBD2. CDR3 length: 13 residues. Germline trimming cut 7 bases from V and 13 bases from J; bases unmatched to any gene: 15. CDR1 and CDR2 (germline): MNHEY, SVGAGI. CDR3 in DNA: TGTGCCAGCACCCCACTCCCTCGGGGGGGGCTTTACGTC. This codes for CASTPLPRGGLYV.

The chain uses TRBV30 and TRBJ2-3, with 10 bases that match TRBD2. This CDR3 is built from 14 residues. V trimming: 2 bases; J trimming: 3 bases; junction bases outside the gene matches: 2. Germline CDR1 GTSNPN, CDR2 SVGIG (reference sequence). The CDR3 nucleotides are TGTGCCTGGAGTTGGACTAGCGGTACAGATACGCAGTATTTT. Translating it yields CAWSWTSGTDTQYF.

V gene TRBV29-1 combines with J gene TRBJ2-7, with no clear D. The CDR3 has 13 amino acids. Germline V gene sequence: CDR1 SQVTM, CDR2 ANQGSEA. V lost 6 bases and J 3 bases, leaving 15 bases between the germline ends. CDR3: CSVLGGLNYEQYF. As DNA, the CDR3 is TGCAGCGTGCTCGGTGGGCTAAACTACGAGCAGTACTTC.

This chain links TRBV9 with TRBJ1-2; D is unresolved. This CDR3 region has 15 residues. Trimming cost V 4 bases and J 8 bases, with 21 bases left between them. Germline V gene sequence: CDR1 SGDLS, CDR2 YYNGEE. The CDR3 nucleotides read TGTGCCAGCAGCCCCCAGTCGGCCCCGGGCGGGGGCTACACCTTC. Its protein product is CASSPQSAPGGGYTF.

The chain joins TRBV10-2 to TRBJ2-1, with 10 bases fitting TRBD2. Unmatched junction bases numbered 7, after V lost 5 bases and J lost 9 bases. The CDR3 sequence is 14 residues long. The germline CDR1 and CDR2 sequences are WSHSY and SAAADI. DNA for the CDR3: TGCGCCAGCAGTCCAGCGGGGGGGCCGGTTGAGCAGTTCTTC. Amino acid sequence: CASSPAGGPVEQFF.

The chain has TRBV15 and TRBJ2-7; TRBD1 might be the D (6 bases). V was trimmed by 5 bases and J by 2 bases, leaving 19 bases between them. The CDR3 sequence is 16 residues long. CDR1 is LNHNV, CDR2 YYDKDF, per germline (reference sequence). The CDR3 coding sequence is TGTGCCACCAGCGGTAAAACAGGGCCTAGTGCCTACGAGCAGTACTTC. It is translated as CATSGKTGPSAYEQYF.

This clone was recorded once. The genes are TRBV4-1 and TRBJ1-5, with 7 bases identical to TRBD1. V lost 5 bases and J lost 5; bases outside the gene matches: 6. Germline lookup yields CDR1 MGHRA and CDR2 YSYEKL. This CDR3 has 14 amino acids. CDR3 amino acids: CASSFRDSYQPQHF. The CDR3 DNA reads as TGCGCCAGCAGCTTCCGGGACAGCTATCAGCCCCAGCATTTT.

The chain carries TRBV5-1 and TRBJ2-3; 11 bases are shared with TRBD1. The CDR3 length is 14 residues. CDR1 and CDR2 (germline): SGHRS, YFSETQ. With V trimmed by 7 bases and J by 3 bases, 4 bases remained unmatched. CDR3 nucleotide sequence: TGCGCCAGCGGCCGGGACAGGGGGACAGATACGCAGTATTTT. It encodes CASGRDRGTDTQYF.

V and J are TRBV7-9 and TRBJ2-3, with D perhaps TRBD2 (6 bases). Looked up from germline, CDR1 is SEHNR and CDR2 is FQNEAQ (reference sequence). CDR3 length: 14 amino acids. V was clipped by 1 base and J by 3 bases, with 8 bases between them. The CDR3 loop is CASSLGGVTDTQYF. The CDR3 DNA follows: TGTGCCAGCAGCTTAGGGGGGGTGACAGATACGCAGTATTTT.

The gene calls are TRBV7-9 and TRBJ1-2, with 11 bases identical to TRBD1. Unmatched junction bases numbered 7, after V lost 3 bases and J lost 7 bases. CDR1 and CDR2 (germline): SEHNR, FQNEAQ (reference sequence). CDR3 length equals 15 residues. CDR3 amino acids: CASSLGQGGDAGYTF. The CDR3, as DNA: TGTGCCAGCAGCTTGGGACAGGGGGGTGATGCTGGCTACACCTTC.

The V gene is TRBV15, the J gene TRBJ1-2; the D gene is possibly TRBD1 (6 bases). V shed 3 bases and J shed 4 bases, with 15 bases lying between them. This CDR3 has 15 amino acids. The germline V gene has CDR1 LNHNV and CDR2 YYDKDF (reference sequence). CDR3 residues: CATSRRQDPIYGYTF. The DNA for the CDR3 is TGTGCCACCAGCAGGAGACAGGACCCTATCTATGGCTACACCTTC.

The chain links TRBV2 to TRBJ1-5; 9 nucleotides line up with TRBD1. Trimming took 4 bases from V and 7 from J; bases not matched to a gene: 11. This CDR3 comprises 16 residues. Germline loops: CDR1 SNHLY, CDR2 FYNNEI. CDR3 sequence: CASSAGTGRAWQPQHF. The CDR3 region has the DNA TGTGCCAGCAGTGCTGGGACAGGGAGGGCTTGGCAGCCCCAGCATTTT.

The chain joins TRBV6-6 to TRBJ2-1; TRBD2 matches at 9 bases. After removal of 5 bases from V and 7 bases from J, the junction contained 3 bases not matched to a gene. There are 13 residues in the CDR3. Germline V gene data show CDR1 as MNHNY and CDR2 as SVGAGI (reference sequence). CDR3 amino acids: CASSVTSGNEQFF. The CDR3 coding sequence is TGTGCCAGCAGTGTTACTAGCGGGAATGAGCAGTTCTTC.

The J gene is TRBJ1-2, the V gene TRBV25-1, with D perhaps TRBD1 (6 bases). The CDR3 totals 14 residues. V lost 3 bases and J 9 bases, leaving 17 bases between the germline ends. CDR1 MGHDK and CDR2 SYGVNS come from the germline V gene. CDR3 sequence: CASSERGEGGRYTF. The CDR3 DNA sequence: TGTGCCAGCAGTGAGAGGGGGGAGGGTGGCCGCTACACCTTC.

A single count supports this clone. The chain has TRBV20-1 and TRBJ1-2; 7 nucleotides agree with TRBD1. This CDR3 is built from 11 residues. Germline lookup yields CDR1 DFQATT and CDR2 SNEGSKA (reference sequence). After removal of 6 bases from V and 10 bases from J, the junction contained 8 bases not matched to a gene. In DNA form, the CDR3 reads TGCAGTGCGATTCGACAGGGCCACTACACCTTC. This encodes CSAIRQGHYTF.

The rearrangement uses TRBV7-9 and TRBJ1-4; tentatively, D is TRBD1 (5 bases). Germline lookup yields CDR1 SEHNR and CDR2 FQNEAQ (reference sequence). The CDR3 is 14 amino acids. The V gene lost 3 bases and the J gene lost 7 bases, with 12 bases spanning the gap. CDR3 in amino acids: CASSFYGRAEKLFF. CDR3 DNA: TGTGCCAGCAGCTTTTATGGCAGGGCTGAAAAACTGTTTTTT.

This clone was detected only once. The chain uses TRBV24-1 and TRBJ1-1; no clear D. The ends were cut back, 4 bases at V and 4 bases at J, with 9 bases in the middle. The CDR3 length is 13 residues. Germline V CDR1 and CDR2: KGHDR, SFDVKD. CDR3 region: CATSESWSTEAFF. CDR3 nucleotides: TGTGCCACCAGTGAAAGCTGGAGCACTGAAGCTTTCTTT.

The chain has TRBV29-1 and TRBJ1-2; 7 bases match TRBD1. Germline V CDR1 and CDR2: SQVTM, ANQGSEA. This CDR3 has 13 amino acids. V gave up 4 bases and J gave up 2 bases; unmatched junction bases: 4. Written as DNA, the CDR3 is TGCAGCGTTGCCGCGGGACAGAACTATGGCTACACCTTC. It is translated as CSVAAGQNYGYTF.

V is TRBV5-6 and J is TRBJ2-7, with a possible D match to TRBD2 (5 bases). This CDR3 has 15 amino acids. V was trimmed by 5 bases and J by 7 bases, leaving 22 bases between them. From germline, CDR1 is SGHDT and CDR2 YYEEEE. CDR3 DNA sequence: TGTGCCAGCAGTAAGCTAGCTGGTTCTTTGGGAGAGCAGTACTTC. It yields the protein CASSKLAGSLGEQYF.

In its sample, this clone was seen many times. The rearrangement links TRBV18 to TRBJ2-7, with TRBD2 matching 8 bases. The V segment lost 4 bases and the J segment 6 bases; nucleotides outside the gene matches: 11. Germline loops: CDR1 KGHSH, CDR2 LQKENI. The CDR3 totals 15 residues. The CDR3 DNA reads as TGTGCCAGCTCACGCGTTGGGACTAGTTCCATCGAGCAGTACTTC. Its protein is CASSRVGTSSIEQYF.

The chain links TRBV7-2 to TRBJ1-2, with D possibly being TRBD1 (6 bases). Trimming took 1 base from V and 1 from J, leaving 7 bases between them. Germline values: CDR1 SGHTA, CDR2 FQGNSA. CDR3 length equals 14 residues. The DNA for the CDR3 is TGTGCCAGCAGCTTAGGACAGGTTAACTATGGCTACACCTTC. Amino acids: CASSLGQVNYGYTF.

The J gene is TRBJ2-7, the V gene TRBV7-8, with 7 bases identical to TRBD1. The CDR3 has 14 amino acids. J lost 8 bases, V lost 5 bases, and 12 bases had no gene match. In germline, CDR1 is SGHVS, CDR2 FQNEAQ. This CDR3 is CASSNPDRTSKQYF. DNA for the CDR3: TGTGCCAGCAGCAACCCGGACAGGACTTCGAAGCAGTACTTC.

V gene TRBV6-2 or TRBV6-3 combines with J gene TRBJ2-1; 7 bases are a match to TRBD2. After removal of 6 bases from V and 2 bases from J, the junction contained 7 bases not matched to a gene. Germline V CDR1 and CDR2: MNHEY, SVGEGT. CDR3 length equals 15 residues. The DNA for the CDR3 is TGTGCCAGCAGCTCACGGGCGGGAGCCTACAATGAGCAGTTCTTC. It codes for CASSSRAGAYNEQFF.

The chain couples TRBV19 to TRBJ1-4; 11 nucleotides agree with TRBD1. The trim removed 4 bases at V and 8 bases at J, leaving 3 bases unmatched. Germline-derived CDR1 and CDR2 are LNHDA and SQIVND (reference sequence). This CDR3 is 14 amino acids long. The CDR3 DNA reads TGTGCCAGTAGTACTGGGACAGGGGGAGAAAAACTGTTTTTT. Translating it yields CASSTGTGGEKLFF. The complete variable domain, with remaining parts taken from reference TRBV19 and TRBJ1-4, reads DGGITQSPKYLFRKEGQNVTLSCEQNLNHDAMYWYRQDPGQGLRLIYYSQIVNDFQKGDIAEGYSVSREKKESFPLTVTSAQKNPTAFYLCASSTGTGGEKLFFGSGTQLSVL.

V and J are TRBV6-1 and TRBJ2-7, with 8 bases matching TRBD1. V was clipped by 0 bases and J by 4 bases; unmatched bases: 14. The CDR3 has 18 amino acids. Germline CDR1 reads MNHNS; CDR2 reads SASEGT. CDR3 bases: TGTGCCAGCAGTGAAGCTGGTGGGCAGGGGGCGAACTTATACGAGCAGTACGTC. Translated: CASSEAGGQGANLYEQYV.